The 18 T cell receptor beta chains in this list originate from one sample, sequenced in a study of radiotherapy plus CTLA-4 blockade in lung cancer. This table comes from immunoSEQ multiplex PCR, and its TCRdb copy is limited to in-frame clones, with some not included. The sample comprises roughly 66,000 clones, around 81% of which are singletons, and 3.5% to 5% rests with the top ten. The input for sequencing was peripheral blood, taken from a patient treated with radiotherapy plus ipilimumab. The receptors stem from a human donor with non-small cell lung cancer who had a partial response to radiotherapy plus ipilimumab.

The rearrangement joins TRBV19 to TRBJ1-1, with D possibly TRBD1 on 5 matching bases. This CDR3 spans 14 amino acids. V gave up 3 bases and J gave up 6 bases, with 14 bases separating them. In germline, CDR1 is LNHDA, CDR2 SQIVND (reference sequence). The CDR3 spells CASSMSGGGAEAFF. The CDR3 DNA is TGTGCCAGTAGTATGAGTGGGGGGGGAGCTGAAGCTTTCTTT.

This clone appeared a few times. The rearrangement joins TRBV2 to TRBJ1-2; TRBD1 aligns across 7 bases. In germline, CDR1 is SNHLY, CDR2 FYNNEI. The CDR3 is 13 residues long. J lost 9 bases, V lost 6 bases, and 10 bases had no gene match. CDR3 nucleotide sequence: TGTGCCAGCAGCGCTTCTCCGGACAGGCGCTACACCTTC. It codes for CASSASPDRRYTF.

The J gene is TRBJ2-3, the V gene TRBV7-3; 8 positions agree with TRBD1. Germline trimming cut 5 bases from V and 1 base from J; bases unmatched to any gene: 14. Germline assignment: CDR1 SGHTA and CDR2 FQGTGA. The CDR3 is 18 residues long. The CDR3 bases are TGTGCCAGCAGCCTTGAGCTAACAGGGGGTTTTGGCACAGATACGCAGTATTTT. As protein: CASSLELTGGFGTDTQYF.

J is TRBJ1-5 and V is TRBV19, with D unclear. V dropped 3 bases and J dropped 0 bases, with 9 bases sitting between them. The V gene's germline CDR1 is LNHDA and CDR2 SQIVND (reference sequence). The CDR3 is 15 amino acids. The chain's CDR3 is CASSITAYSNQPQHF. CDR3 sequence (DNA): TGTGCCAGTAGTATCACAGCCTATAGCAATCAGCCCCAGCATTTT.

The V gene is TRBV27, the J gene TRBJ1-1, with 10 bases lining up with TRBD1. The V and J ends lost 3 bases and 1 base, in that order; junction bases with no gene match: 8. Germline V gene sequence: CDR1 MNHEY, CDR2 SMNVEV (reference sequence). The CDR3 sequence is 17 residues long. The CDR3 sequence is CASSFSVGQGTNTEAFF. The CDR3 DNA reads TGTGCCAGCAGTTTCTCAGTGGGACAGGGGACGAACACTGAAGCTTTCTTT.

In this sample, this clone turned up a few times. The chain combines TRBV5-1 with TRBJ1-1; D gene ambiguous. The CDR3 covers 13 residues. V gave up 5 bases and J gave up 0 bases, with 8 bases separating them. The germline V gene encodes CDR1 SGHRS and CDR2 YFSETQ. The CDR3 DNA reads TGCGCCAGCAGTATCCTGTTGAACACTGAAGCTTTCTTT. Translating it yields CASSILLNTEAFF.

This clone was seen a handful of times. This chain connects TRBV11-2 to TRBJ2-2; 10 positions match TRBD1. The length of the CDR3 is 15 residues. V gave up 7 bases and J gave up 6 bases; unmatched junction bases: 8. CDR1 SGHAT and CDR2 FQNNGV come from the germline V gene. CDR3 sequence reads: CASTWDRGAAGELFF. The CDR3 bases are TGTGCCAGCACTTGGGACAGGGGAGCCGCCGGGGAGCTGTTTTTT.

The chain employs TRBV27 and TRBJ1-2; D is ambiguous. This CDR3 is 13 amino acids long. The ends were cut back, 2 bases at V and 4 bases at J, with 8 bases in the middle. The germline gives CDR1 MNHEY, CDR2 SMNVEV (reference sequence). DNA of the CDR3: TGTGCCAGCAGTTTAGAAGGCGGCTATGGCTACACCTTC. Its protein is CASSLEGGYGYTF.

V usage is TRBV5-4 and J usage is TRBJ2-7, with 8 positions matching TRBD2. With V trimmed by 4 bases and J by 7 bases, 13 bases remained unmatched. This CDR3 is 15 amino acids long. Germline lookup yields CDR1 SGHNT and CDR2 YYREEE (reference sequence). CDR3 in amino acids: CASSPRGSGRQEQYF. The CDR3 DNA sequence: TGTGCCAGCAGCCCTAGGGGCAGCGGGAGACAGGAGCAGTACTTC.

This chain links TRBV28 with TRBJ2-7; 7 bases are shared with TRBD2. Germline CDR1 reads MDHEN; CDR2 reads SYDVKM. Germline trimming cut 2 bases from V and 2 bases from J; bases unmatched to any gene: 0. The CDR3 totals 13 residues. CDR3 amino acids: CASSLLAAYEQYF. Written as DNA, the CDR3 is TGTGCCAGCAGTTTACTAGCGGCCTACGAGCAGTACTTC.

The chain couples TRBV28 to TRBJ2-2; D might be TRBD1 (6 bases). Looked up from germline, CDR1 is MDHEN and CDR2 is SYDVKM. V was trimmed by 5 bases and J by 1 base, leaving 14 bases between them. The CDR3 runs to 16 residues. CDR3 in DNA: TGTGCCAGCAGTGATGACAGGACAAGGAACACCGGGGAGCTGTTTTTT. Amino acid sequence: CASSDDRTRNTGELFF.

This clone showed up just a few times. The V call is TRBV4-1, the J call TRBJ2-7; 7 bases map to TRBD1. This CDR3 contains 15 residues. The germline V gene has CDR1 MGHRA and CDR2 YSYEKL. J gave up 3 bases and V 5 bases, and 10 bases lay outside the gene matches. The CDR3 DNA is TGCGCCAGCAGCGCAACCGGGACAGCTTACTACGAGCAGTACTTC. It translates to CASSATGTAYYEQYF.

This clone turned up a few times. This chain uses TRBV7-2 with TRBJ1-1; 7 bases line up with TRBD1. The length of the CDR3 is 13 residues. The ends lost 5 bases at V and 5 bases at J; junction bases unmatched: 5. The germline CDR1 and CDR2 sequences are SGHTA and FQGNSA. The CDR3 protein is CASSRQGRTEAFF. CDR3 nucleotide sequence: TGTGCCAGCAGCCGACAGGGAAGGACTGAAGCTTTCTTT.

The V gene is TRBV20-1, the J gene TRBJ2-3, with D possibly TRBD2 on 6 matching bases. Germline lookup yields CDR1 DFQATT and CDR2 SNEGSKA (reference sequence). CDR3 length: 11 residues. The V and J ends lost 5 bases and 6 bases respectively, with 9 bases between them. CDR3 region: CSAPREDTQYF. CDR3 nucleotides: TGCAGTGCTCCCCGGGAGGATACGCAGTATTTT.

J is TRBJ1-1 and V is TRBV5-1; a possible D gene is TRBD1 (5 bases). Germline values: CDR1 SGHRS, CDR2 YFSETQ. This CDR3 region has 15 residues. Trimming removed 0 bases from V and 3 bases from J, with 12 bases in between. The CDR3 is CASSLEGRGDTEAFF. CDR3 sequence (DNA): TGCGCCAGCAGCTTGGAGGGACGCGGGGACACTGAAGCTTTCTTT.

Only one count was recorded for this clone. The chain links TRBV5-1 to TRBJ1-2, with D hard to call. Germline V gene sequence: CDR1 SGHRS, CDR2 YFSETQ. V was trimmed by 7 bases and J by 5 bases, leaving 12 bases between them. The CDR3 spans 12 residues. CDR3 coding DNA: TGCGCCAGCCGACTGGAGGGATATGGCTACACCTTC. This translates into CASRLEGYGYTF.

This clone was seen only once. This sequence joins TRBV19 and TRBJ2-2; 10 nucleotides line up with TRBD1. CDR3 size: 14 residues. Per the germline V gene, CDR1 is LNHDA and CDR2 is SQIVND (reference sequence). Trimming at V came to 6 bases and at J to 6 bases, leaving 4 bases not matched to a gene. The DNA for the CDR3 is TGTGCCAGTAGACTGGGACAGGGGCCCGGGGAGCTGTTTTTT. Translating it yields CASRLGQGPGELFF.

This chain joins TRBV19 and TRBJ2-5; 10 bases line up with TRBD2. This CDR3 is built from 14 residues. Germline values: CDR1 LNHDA, CDR2 SQIVND (reference sequence). Trimming removed 11 bases from V and 5 bases from J; junction bases left unmatched: 11. CDR3 DNA sequence: TGTGCCCTCGAGCTAGCGGGAGAATGGGAGACCCAGTACTTC. Its protein is CALELAGEWETQYF.